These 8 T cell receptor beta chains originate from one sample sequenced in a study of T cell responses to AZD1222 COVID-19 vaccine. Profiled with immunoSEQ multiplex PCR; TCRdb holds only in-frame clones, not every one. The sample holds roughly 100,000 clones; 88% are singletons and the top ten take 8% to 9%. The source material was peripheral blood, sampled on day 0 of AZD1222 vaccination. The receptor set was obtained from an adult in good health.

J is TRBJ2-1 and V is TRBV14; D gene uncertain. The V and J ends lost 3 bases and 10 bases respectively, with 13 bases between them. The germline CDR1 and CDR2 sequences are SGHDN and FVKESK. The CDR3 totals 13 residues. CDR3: CASSHEDLQEQFF. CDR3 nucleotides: TGTGCCAGCAGCCACGAAGACCTTCAAGAGCAGTTCTTC.

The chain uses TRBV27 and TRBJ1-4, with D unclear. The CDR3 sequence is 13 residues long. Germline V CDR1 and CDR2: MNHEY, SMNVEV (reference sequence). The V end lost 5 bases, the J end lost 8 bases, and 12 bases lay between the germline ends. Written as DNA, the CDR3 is TGTGCCAGCAGTGGGAGGGTCGGCGAAAAACTGTTTTTT. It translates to CASSGRVGEKLFF.

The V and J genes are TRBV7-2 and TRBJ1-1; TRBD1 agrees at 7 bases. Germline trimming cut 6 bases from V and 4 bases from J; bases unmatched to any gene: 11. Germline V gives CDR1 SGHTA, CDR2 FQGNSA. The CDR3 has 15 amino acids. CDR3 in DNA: TGTGCCAGCAGACCTCGACAGGGCGGTAGCACTGAAGCTTTCTTT. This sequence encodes CASRPRQGGSTEAFF.

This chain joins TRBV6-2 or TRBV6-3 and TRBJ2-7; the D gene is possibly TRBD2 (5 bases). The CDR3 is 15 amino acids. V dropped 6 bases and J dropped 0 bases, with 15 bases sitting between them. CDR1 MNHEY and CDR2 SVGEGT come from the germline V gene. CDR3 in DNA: TGTGCCAGCAGCGCCCGGGGAGCCCTCTCCTACGAGCAGTACTTC. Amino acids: CASSARGALSYEQYF.

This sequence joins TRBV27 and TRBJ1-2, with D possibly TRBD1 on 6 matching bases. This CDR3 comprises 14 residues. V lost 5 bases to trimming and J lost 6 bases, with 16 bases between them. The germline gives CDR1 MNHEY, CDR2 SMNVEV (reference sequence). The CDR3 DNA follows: TGTGCCAGCAGTAGCCTCCCAGGGGCTGATGGCTACACCTTC. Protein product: CASSSLPGADGYTF.

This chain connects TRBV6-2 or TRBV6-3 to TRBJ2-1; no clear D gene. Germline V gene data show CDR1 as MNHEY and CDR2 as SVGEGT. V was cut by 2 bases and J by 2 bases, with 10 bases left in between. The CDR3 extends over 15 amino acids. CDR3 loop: CASSYNLLTYNEQFF. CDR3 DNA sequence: TGTGCCAGCAGTTACAACCTTCTTACCTACAATGAGCAGTTCTTC.

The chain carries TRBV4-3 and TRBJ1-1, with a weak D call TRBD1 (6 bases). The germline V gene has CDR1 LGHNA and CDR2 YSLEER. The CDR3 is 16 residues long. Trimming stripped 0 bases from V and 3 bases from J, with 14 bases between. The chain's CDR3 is CASSQDGHRVDTEAFF. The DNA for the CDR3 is TGCGCCAGCAGCCAAGATGGACACAGGGTGGACACTGAAGCTTTCTTT.

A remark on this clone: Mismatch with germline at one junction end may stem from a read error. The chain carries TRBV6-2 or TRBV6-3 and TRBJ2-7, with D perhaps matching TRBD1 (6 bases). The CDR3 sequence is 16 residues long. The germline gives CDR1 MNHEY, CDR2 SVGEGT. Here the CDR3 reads CASSATLPQGSSEQYF. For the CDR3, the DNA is TGTGCCAGCAGTGCGACCTTACCCCAGGGGTCCTCCGAGCAGTACTTC.